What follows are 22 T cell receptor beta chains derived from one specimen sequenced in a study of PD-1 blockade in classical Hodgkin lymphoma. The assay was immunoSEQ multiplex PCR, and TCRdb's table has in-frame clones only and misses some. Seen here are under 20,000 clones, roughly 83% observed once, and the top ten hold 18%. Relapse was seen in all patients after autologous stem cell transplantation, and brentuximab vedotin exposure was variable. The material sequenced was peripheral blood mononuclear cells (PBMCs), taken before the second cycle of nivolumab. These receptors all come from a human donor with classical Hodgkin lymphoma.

DNA for the CDR3: TGTGCCAGCAGTGAAAGTCTGAACACTGAAGCTTTCTTT. Translated: CASSESLNTEAFF. This chain uses TRBV6-1 with TRBJ1-1; no clear D gene. With 2 bases removed from V and 0 bases from J, the gap between germline ends came to 4 bases. The CDR3 covers 13 residues. The germline V gene encodes CDR1 MNHNS and CDR2 SASEGT.

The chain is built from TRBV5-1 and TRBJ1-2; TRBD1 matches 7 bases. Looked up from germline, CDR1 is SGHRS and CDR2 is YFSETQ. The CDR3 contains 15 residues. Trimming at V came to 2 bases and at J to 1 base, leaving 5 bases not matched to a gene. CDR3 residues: CASSLQGQINYGYTF. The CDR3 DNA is TGCGCCAGCAGCTTACAGGGACAGATTAACTATGGCTACACCTTC.

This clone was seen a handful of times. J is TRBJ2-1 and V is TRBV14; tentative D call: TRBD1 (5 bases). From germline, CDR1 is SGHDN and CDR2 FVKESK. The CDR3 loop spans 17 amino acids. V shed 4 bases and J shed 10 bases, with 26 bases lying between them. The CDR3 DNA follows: TGTGCCAGCAGCCCTCCTCTAAGGGGTTACTTAGACCGGGAGCAGTTCTTC. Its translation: CASSPPLRGYLDREQFF.

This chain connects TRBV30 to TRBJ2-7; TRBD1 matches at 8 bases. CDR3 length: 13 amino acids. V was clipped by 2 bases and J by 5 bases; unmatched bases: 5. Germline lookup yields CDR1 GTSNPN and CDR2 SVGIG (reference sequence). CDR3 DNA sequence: TGTGCCTGGAGTACGTCAGGGGGCAACGAGCAGTACTTC. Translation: CAWSTSGGNEQYF. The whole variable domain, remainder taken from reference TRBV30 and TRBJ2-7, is SQTIHQWPATLVQPVGSPLSLECTVEGTSNPNLYWYRQAAGRGLQLLFYSVGIGQISSEVPQNLSASRPQDRQFILSSKKLLLSDSGFYLCAWSTSGGNEQYFGPGTRLTVT.

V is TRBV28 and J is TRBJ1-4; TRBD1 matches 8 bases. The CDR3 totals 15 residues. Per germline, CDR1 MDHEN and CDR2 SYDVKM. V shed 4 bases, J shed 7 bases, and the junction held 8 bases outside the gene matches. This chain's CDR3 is CASSSPGGEGEKLFF. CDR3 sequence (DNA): TGTGCCAGCAGTTCCCCAGGGGGCGAGGGTGAAAAACTGTTTTTT.

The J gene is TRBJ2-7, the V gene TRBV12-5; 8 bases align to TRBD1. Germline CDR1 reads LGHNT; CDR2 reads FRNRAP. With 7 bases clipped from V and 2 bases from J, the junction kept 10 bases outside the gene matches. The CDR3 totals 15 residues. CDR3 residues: CASALSQGGAYEQYF. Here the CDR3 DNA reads TGTGCTAGTGCCCTTTCACAGGGGGGCGCCTACGAGCAGTACTTC.

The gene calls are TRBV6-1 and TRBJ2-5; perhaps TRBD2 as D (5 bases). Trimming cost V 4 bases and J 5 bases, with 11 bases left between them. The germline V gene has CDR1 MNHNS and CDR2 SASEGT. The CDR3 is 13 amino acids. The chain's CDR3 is CASSVASWETQYF. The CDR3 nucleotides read TGTGCCAGCAGTGTGGCTAGCTGGGAGACCCAGTACTTC.

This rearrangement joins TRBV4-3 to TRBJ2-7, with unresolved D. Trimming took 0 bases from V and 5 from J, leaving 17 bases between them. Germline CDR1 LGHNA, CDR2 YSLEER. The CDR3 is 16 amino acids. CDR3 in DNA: TGCGCCAGCAGCCAAGATCGGACCAATTTTCTGGACGAGCAGTACTTC. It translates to CASSQDRTNFLDEQYF.

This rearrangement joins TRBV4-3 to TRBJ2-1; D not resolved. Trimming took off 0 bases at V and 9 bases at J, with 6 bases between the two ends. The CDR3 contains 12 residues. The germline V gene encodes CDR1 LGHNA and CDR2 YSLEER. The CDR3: CASSQDLSEQFF. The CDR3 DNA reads TGCGCCAGCAGCCAAGATTTGAGTGAGCAGTTCTTC.

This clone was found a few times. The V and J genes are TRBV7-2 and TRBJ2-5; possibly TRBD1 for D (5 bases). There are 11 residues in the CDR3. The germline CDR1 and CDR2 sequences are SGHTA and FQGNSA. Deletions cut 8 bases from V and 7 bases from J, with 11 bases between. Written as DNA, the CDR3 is TGTGCCAGCGGGGCCCCCGGGACCCAGTACTTC. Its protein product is CASGAPGTQYF.

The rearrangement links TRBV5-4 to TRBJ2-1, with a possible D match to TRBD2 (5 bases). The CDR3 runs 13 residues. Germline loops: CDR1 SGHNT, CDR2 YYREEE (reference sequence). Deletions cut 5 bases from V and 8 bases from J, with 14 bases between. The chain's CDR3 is CASRDGNSYEQFF. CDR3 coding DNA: TGTGCCAGCAGGGACGGGAATAGTTATGAGCAGTTCTTC.

The CDR3, as DNA: TGCGCCAGCAGTGAGCTAGGACAGGGAGGCACAGATACGCAGTATTTT. Protein product: CASSELGQGGTDTQYF. This sequence joins TRBV10-1 and TRBJ2-3; TRBD1 aligns across 8 bases. There are 16 residues in the CDR3. Germline CDR1 WNHNN, CDR2 SYGVQD (reference sequence). With V trimmed by 2 bases and J by 1 base, 5 bases remained unmatched.

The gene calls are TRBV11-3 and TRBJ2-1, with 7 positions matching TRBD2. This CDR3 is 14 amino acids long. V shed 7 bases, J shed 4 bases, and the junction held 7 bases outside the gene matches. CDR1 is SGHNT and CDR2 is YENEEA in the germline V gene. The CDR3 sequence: CASTLGGGYNEQFF. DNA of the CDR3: TGTGCCAGCACCCTGGGGGGGGGATACAATGAGCAGTTCTTC.

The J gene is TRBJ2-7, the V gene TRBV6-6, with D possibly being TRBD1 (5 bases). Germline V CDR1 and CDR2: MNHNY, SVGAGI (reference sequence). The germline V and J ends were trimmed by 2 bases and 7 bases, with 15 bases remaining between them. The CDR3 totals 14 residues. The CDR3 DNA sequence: TGTGCCAGCAGTTACCGACCAGGACATGAGGAGCAGTACTTC. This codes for CASSYRPGHEEQYF.

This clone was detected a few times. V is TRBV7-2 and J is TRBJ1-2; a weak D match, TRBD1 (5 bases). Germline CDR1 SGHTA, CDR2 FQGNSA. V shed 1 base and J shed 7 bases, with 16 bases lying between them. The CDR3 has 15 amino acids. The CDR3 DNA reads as TGTGCCAGCAGCTTAGTGGGCAGGGTGGCAGGTGGCTACACCTTC. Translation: CASSLVGRVAGGYTF.

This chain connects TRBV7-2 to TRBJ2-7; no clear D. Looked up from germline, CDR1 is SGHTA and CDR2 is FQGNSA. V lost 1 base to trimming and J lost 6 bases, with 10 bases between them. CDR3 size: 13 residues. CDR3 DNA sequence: TGTGCCAGCAGCTTAGTCTACAGCGTCGAGCAGTACTTC. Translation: CASSLVYSVEQYF.

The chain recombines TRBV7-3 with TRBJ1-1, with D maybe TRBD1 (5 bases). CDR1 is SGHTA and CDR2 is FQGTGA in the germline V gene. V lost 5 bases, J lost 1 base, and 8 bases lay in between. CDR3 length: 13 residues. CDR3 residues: CASSGGGNTEAFF. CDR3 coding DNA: TGTGCCAGCAGCGGGGGAGGGAACACTGAAGCTTTCTTT. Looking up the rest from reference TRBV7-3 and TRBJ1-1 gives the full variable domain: GAGVSQTPSNKVTEKGKYVELRCDPISGHTALYWYRQSLGQGPEFLIYFQGTGAADDSGLPNDRFFAVRPEGSVSTLKIQRTERGDSAVYLCASSGGGNTEAFFGQGTRLTVV.

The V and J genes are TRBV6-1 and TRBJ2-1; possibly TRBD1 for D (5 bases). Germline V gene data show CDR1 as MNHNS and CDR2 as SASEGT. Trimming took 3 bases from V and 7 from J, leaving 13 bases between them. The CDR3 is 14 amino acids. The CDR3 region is CASSDGQGLNEQFF. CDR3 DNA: TGTGCCAGCAGTGATGGCCAGGGCCTTAATGAGCAGTTCTTC.

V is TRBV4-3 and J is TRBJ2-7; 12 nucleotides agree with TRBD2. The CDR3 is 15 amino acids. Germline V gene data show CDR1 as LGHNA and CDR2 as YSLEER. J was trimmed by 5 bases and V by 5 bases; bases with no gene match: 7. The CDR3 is CASSVWTSGVDEQYF. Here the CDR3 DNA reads TGCGCCAGCAGCGTATGGACTAGCGGGGTAGACGAGCAGTACTTC.

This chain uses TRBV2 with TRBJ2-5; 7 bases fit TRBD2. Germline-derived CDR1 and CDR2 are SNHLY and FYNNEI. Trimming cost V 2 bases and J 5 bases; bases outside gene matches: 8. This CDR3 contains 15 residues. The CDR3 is CASSERTSVSETQYF. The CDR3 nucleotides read TGTGCCAGCAGTGAACGCACTAGCGTTTCGGAGACCCAGTACTTC.

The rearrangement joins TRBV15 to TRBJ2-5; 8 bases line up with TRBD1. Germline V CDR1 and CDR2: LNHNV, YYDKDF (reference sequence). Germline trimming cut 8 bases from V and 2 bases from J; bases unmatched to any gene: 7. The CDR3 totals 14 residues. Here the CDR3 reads CATLRTGWQETQYF. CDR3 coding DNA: TGTGCCACCCTCCGGACAGGGTGGCAAGAGACCCAGTACTTC.

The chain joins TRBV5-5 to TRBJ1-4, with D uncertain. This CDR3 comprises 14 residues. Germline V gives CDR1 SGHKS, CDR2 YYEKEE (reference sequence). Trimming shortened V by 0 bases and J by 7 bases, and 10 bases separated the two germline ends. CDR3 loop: CASSLEPVGEKLFF. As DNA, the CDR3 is TGTGCCAGCAGCTTGGAGCCGGTGGGTGAAAAACTGTTTTTT. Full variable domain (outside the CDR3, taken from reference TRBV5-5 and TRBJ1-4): DAGVTQSPTHLIKTRGQQVTLRCSPISGHKSVSWYQQVLGQGPQFIFQYYEKEERGRGNFPDRFSARQFPNYSSELNVNALLLGDSALYLCASSLEPVGEKLFFGSGTQLSVL.